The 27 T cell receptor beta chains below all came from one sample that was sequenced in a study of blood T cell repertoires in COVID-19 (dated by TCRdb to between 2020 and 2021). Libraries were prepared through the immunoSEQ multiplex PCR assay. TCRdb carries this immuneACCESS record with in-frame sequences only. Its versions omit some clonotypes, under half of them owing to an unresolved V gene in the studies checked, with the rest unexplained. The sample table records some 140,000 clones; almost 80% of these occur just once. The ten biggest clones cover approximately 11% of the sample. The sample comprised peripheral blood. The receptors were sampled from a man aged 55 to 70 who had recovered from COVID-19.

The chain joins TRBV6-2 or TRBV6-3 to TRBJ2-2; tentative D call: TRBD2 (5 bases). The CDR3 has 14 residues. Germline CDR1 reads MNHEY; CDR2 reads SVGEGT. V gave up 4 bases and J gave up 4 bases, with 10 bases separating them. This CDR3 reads CASSSGLGTGELFF. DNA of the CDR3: TGTGCCAGCAGTTCGGGGTTGGGCACCGGGGAGCTGTTTTTT.

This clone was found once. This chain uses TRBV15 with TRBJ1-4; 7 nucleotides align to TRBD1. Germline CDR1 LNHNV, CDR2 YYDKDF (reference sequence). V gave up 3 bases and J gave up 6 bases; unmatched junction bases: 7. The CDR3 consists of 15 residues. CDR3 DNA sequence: TGTGCCACCAGCAGTATCACAGGGGAAGATGAAAAACTGTTTTTT. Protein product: CATSSITGEDEKLFF.

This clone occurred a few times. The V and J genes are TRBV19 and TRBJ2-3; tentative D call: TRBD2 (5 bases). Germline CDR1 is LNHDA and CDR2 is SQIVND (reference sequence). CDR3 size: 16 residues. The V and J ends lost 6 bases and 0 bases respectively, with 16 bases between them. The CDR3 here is CASRKGLSGSTDTQYF. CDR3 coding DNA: TGTGCCAGTAGAAAAGGTTTGAGCGGTAGCACAGATACGCAGTATTTT. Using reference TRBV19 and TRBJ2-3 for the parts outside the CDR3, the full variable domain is DGGITQSPKYLFRKEGQNVTLSCEQNLNHDAMYWYRQDPGQGLRLIYYSQIVNDFQKGDIAEGYSVSREKKESFPLTVTSAQKNPTAFYLCASRKGLSGSTDTQYFGPGTRLTVL.

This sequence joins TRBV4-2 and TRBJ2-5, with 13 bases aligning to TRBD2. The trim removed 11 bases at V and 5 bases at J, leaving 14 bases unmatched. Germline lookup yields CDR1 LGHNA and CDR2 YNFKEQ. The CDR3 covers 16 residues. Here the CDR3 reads CASRLAGGPDGETQYF. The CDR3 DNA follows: TGTGCCTCTCGACTAGCGGGGGGCCCCGACGGGGAGACCCAGTACTTC.

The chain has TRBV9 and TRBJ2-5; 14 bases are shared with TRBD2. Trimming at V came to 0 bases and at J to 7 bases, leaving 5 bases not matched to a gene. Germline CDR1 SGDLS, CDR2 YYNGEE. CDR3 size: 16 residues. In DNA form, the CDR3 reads TGTGCCAGCAGCGTAGGGACTAGCGGGGGGCACGGGACCCAGTACTTC. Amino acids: CASSVGTSGGHGTQYF.

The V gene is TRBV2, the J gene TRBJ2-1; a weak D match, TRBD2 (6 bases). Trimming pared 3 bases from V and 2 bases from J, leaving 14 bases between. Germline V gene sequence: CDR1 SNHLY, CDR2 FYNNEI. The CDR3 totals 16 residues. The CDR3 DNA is TGTGCCAGCAGTGACCGACTAGTCGTCACCTACAATGAGCAGTTCTTC. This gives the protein CASSDRLVVTYNEQFF.

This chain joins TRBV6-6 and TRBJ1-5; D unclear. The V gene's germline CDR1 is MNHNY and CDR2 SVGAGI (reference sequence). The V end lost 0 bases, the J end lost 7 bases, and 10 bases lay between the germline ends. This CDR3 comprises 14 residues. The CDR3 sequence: CASSYSRVEQPQHF. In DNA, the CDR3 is TGTGCCAGCAGTTACTCACGGGTGGAACAGCCCCAGCATTTT.

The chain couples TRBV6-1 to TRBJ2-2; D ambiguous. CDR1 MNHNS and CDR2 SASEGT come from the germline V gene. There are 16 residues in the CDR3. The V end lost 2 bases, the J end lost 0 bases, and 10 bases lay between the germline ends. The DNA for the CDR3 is TGTGCCAGCAGTGAACTAGTCCCTACGAACACCGGGGAGCTGTTTTTT. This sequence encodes CASSELVPTNTGELFF.

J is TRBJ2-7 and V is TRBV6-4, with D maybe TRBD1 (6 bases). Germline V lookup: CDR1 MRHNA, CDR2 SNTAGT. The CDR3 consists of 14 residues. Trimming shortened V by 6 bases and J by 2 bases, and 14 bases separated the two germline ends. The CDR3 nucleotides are TGTGCCAGCAGGGACAGAACCCTAACCTACGAGCAGTACTTC. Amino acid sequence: CASRDRTLTYEQYF.

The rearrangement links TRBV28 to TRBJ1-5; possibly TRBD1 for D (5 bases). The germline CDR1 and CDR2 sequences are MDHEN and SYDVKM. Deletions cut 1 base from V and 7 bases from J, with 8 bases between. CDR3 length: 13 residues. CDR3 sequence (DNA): TGTGCCAGCAGTTTATCAGGGCACCAGCCCCAGCATTTT. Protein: CASSLSGHQPQHF.

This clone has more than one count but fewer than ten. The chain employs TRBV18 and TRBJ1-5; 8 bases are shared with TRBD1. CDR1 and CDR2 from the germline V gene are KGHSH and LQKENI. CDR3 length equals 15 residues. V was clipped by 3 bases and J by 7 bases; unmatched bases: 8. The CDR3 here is CASSPGQGSVQPQHF. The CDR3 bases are TGTGCCAGCTCACCCGGACAGGGTTCGGTCCAGCCCCAGCATTTT.

CDR3: CASSLSAGSGGGEQYF. CDR3 bases: TGTGCCAGCAGTTTATCCGCGGGTAGCGGGGGTGGGGAGCAGTACTTC. The rearrangement links TRBV27 to TRBJ2-7, with 9 bases aligning to TRBD2. Losses at the gene ends were 0 bases for V and 7 bases for J; bases not matched to a gene: 10. This CDR3 has 16 amino acids. The germline CDR1 and CDR2 sequences are MNHEY and SMNVEV (reference sequence).

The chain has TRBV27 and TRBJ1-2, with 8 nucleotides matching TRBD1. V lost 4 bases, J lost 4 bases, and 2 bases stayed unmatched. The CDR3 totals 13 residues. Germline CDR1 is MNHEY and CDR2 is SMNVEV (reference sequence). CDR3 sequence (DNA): TGTGCCAGCAGTTCAGGGGGCATCTATGGCTACACCTTC. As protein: CASSSGGIYGYTF.

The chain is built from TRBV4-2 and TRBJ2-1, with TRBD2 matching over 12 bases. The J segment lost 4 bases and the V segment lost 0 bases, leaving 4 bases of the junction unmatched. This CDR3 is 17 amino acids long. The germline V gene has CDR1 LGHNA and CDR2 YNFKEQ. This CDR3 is CASSQDASGGAYNEQFF. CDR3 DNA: TGTGCCAGCAGCCAAGATGCTAGCGGGGGGGCGTACAATGAGCAGTTCTTC.

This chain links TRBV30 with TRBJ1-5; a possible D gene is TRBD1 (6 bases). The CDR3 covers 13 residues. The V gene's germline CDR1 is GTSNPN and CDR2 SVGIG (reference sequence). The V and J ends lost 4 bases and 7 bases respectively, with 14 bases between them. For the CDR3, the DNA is TGTGCCTGGAATGGCAGGGGTGAACAGCCCCAGCATTTT. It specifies CAWNGRGEQPQHF.

The CDR3, as DNA: TGCAGTGCTAGAAGGGGTACGCAGTATTTT. The encoded protein is CSARRGTQYF. V and J are TRBV20-1 and TRBJ2-3; possible D gene TRBD1, 5 bases. With 2 bases removed from V and 8 bases from J, the gap between germline ends came to 5 bases. The CDR3 covers 10 residues. CDR1 is DFQATT and CDR2 is SNEGSKA in the germline V gene (reference sequence).

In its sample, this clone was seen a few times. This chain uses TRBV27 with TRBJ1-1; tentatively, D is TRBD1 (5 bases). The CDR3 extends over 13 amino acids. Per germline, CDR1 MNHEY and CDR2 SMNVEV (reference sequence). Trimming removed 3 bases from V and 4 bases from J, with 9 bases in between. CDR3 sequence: CASSFRQTTEAFF. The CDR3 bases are TGTGCCAGCAGTTTTCGACAGACCACTGAAGCTTTCTTT.

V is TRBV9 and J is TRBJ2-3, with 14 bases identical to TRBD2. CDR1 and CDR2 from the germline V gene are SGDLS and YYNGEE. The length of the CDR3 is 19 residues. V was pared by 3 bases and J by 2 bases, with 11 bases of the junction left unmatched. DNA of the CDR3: TGTGCCAGCAGCGACGGACTAGCGGGGGGCCGAAGCTTCACAGATACGCAGTATTTT. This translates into CASSDGLAGGRSFTDTQYF.

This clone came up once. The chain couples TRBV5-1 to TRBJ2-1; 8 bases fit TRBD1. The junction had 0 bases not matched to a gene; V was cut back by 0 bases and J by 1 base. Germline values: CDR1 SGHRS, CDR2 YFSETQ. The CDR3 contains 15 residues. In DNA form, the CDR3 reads TGCGCCAGCAGCTTGGGGACAGGGTCCTACAATGAGCAGTTCTTC. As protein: CASSLGTGSYNEQFF. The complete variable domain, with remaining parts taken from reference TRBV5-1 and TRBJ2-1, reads KAGVTQTPRYLIKTRGQQVTLSCSPISGHRSVSWYQQTPGQGLQFLFEYFSETQRNKGNFPGRFSGRQFSNSRSEMNVSTLELGDSALYLCASSLGTGSYNEQFFGPGTRLTVL.

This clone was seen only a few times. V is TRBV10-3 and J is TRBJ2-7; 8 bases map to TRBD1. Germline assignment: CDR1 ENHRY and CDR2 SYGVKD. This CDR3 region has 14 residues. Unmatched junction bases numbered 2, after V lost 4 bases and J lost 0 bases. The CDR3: CAISGDRNSYEQYF. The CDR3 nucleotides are TGTGCCATCAGTGGGGACAGGAACTCCTACGAGCAGTACTTC.

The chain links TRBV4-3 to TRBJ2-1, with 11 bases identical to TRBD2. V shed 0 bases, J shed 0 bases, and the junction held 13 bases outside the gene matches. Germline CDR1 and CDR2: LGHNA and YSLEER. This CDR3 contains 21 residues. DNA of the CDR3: TGCGCCAGCAGCCAAGAGGCTGGCCTAGCGGGAGGACGGAGCTCCTACAATGAGCAGTTCTTC. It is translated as CASSQEAGLAGGRSSYNEQFF.

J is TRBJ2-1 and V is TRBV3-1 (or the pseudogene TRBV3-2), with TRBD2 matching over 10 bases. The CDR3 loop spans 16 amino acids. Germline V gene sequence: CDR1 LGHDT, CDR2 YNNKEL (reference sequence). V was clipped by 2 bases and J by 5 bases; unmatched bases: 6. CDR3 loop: CASSQLPSGSDNEQFF. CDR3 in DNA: TGTGCCAGCAGCCAACTCCCTAGCGGGAGTGACAATGAGCAGTTCTTC.

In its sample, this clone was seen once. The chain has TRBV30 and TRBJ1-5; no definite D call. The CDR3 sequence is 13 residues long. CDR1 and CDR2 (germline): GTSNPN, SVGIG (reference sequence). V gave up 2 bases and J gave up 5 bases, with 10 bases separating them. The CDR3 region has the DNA TGTGCCTGGAGTCTGGCGGCTGATCAGCCCCAGCATTTT. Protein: CAWSLAADQPQHF. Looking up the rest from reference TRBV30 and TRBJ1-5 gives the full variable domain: SQTIHQWPATLVQPVGSPLSLECTVEGTSNPNLYWYRQAAGRGLQLLFYSVGIGQISSEVPQNLSASRPQDRQFILSSKKLLLSDSGFYLCAWSLAADQPQHFGDGTRLSIL.

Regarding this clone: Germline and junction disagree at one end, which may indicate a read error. CDR3 residues: CASSLHPTENIQYF. CDR3 in DNA: TGTGCTAGCAGCTTACACCCGACAGAAAACATTCAGTACTTC. The rearrangement uses TRBV7-7 and TRBJ2-4, with a weak D call TRBD1 (5 bases). This CDR3 spans 14 amino acids. Germline CDR1 is SSHAT and CDR2 is FNYEAQ (reference sequence).

DNA of the CDR3: TGTGCCGTTAGACAGGGAGGCCAAGAGACCCAGTACTTC. It specifies CAVRQGGQETQYF. The rearrangement uses TRBV10-3 and TRBJ2-5; possible D gene TRBD1, 7 bases. Germline V gene data show CDR1 as ENHRY and CDR2 as SYGVKD. The V end was cut by 11 bases, the J end by 1 base, with 14 bases between. The CDR3 spans 13 residues.

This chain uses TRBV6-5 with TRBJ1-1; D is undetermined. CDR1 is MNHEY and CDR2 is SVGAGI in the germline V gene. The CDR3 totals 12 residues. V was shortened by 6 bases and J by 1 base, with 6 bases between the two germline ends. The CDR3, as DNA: TGTGCCAGCAGGTCTCCGAACACTGAAGCTTTCTTT. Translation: CASRSPNTEAFF.

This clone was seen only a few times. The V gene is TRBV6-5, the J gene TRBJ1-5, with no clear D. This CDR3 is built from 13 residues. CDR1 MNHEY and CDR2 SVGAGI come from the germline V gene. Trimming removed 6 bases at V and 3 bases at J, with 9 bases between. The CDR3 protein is CASSTEYNQPQHF. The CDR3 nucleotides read TGTGCCAGCAGCACAGAGTACAATCAGCCCCAGCATTTT.